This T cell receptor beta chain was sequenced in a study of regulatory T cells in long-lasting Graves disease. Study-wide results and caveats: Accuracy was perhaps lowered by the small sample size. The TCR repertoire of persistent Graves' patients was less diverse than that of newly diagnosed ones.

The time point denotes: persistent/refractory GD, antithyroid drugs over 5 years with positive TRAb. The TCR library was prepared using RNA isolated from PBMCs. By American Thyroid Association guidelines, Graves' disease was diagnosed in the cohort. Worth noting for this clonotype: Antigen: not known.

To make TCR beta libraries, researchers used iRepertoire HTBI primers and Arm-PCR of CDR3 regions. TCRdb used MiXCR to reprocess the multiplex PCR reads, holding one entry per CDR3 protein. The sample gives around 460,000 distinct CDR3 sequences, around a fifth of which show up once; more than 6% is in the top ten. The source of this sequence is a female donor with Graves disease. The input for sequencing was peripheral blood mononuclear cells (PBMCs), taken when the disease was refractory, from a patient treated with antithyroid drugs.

Here the CDR3 DNA reads TGTGCCAGCAGAGACAGGGCTGAAGCTTTCTTT. Translation gives CASRDRAEAFF. V is TRBV6-1 and J is TRBJ1-1; 7 bases map to TRBD1. The ends lost 6 bases at V and 6 bases at J; junction bases unmatched: 1. Germline CDR1 is MNHNS and CDR2 is SASEGT. This CDR3 has 11 amino acids.